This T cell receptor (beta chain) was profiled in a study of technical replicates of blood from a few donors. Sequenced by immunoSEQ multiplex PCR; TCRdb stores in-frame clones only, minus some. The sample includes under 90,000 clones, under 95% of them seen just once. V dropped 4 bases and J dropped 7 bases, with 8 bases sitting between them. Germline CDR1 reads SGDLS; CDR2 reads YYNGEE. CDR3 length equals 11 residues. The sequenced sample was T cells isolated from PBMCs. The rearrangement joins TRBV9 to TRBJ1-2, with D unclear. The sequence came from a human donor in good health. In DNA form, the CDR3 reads TGTGCCAGCAGCTCCGTCGGTGGCTACACCTTC. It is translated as CASSSVGGYTF.